This T cell receptor (beta chain) appears in the sequencing data of a study of tumor and adjacent non-tumor tissue in lung cancer. Study-level information: Samples averaged roughly 4 million productive TCRbeta reads each.

This sample's RNA came from whole unsorted tissue. The normal lung tissue was taken more than 3 cm from the tumor edge. Germline CDR1 DFQATT, CDR2 SNEGSKA (reference sequence). This CDR3 is 14 amino acids long. Findings of the study overall: Compared with tumor, normal lung showed significantly lower TCR diversity. Tumor repertoires had a smaller top 100 clone share than normal lung.

TCRbeta libraries were built with three rounds of nested PCR, modified from ARM-PCR. In TCRdb, the multiplex PCR reads were re-called with MiXCR into one record per CDR3 protein. This table has around 100,000 distinct CDR3 sequences, 65% appearing once. As to this clonotype: Its antigen remains unknown. The germline gene is not matched at one end of the junction; a read error may be the cause.

This receptor was identified in a man aged 25 to 40 with non-small cell lung cancer. Sequenced material: distant non-tumor lung tissue. This chain uses TRBV20-1 with TRBJ2-4; D is tentatively TRBD1 or TRBD2 (6 bases each). CDR3 DNA: TGCAATGCTAGACACTACAGGGACTGGAACATTCAGTATTTC. Protein: CNARHYRDWNIQYF.